Listed below are T cell receptor beta chains from one sample, sequenced in a study of T cells in Graves' hyperthyroidism and ophthalmopathy. TCRdb analysed the multiplex PCR reads with MiXCR anew, one entry per CDR3 protein. Seen here are 300,000 or so distinct CDR3 sequences, 18% observed once, and the top ten hold approximately 49%. The material sequenced was blood. These receptors all stem from a woman between 50 and 59 years old with Graves' hyperthyroidism. Both conserved end residues are part of each CDR3. The order of the fields is V gene, J gene, clone size, D gene, CDR3 protein, CDR3 DNA. D genes are given only for firm matches. Clone size is given for some rows only: seen once, a few or many times, or a class if the clone is expanded.

TRBV6-5,TRBJ1-1,few,.,CASSSPGTEAFF,TGTGCCAGCAGTTCCCCCGGCACTGAAGCTTTCTTT
TRBV19,TRBJ1-5,many,TRBD1,CASRPGQGGYQPQHF,TGTGCCAGTAGACCTGGACAGGGTGGTTATCAGCCCCAGCATTTT
TRBV28,TRBJ2-7,many,TRBD1,CASSLGTASYEQYF,TGTGCCAGCAGTTTAGGGACAGCCTCCTACGAGCAGTACTTC
TRBV4-1,TRBJ2-3,once,TRBD2,CASSRGTSGGTDTQYF,TGCGCCAGCAGCCGGGGGACTAGCGGGGGGACAGATACGCAGTATTTT
TRBV28,TRBJ2-5,many,TRBD1,CASSLIFGTEIQETQYF,TGTGCCAGCAGTCTAATCTTCGGGACAGAGATCCAAGAGACCCAGTACTTC
TRBV28,TRBJ2-7,many,.,CASSLSQGLNEQYF,TGTGCCAGCAGTTTAAGCCAGGGGTTGAACGAGCAGTACTTC
TRBV30,TRBJ1-1,.,.,CAWTGDVEAFF,TGTGCCTGGACAGGGGACGTTGAAGCTTTCTTT
TRBV20-1,TRBJ2-7,few,TRBD2,CSASLAASSYEQYF,TGCAGTGCCAGTCTAGCGGCTAGCTCCTACGAGCAGTACTTC
TRBV28,TRBJ1-5,many,.,CASSLIGVGGRQPQHF,TGTGCCAGCAGTTTAATTGGCGTCGGGGGCAGGCAGCCCCAGCATTTT
TRBV24-1,TRBJ2-2,few,TRBD2,CATSDQKRGANTGELFF,TGTGCCACCAGTGATCAGAAGCGGGGGGCCAACACCGGGGAGCTGTTTTTT
TRBV30,TRBJ1-1,many,.,CAWSTVSVNTEAFF,TGTGCCTGGAGTACGGTATCGGTGAACACTGAAGCTTTCTTT
TRBV11-2,TRBJ2-1,many,TRBD2,CASSSGLAYNNEQFF,TGTGCCAGCAGTTCCGGACTAGCGTATAACAATGAGCAGTTCTTC
TRBV7-6,TRBJ2-2,.,TRBD2,CASSSPGLANTGELFF,TGTGCCAGCAGCTCCCCGGGACTAGCTAACACCGGGGAGCTGTTTTTT